This T cell receptor (beta chain) was documented in a study of T cells in Graves' hyperthyroidism and ophthalmopathy. There were TCR beta CDR3 regions amplified from RNA transcripts. The TCR CDR3 first-round RT-PCR relied on the HTBI primer set. MiXCR was run by TCRdb on the multiplex PCR reads, yielding one entry per CDR3 protein. The sample has some 350,000 distinct CDR3 sequences; over 12% are singletons. This clonotype was detected many times. The cohort's ophthalmopathy patients, a group with duration under 3 months, had a Clinical Activity Score of at least 3 and a NOSPECS grade of at least 4. Exclusion of a patient resulted from uncontrolled infection, other autoimmune disease, pregnancy or lactation. This CDR3 is 16 amino acids long. CDR1 is SGHTA, CDR2 FQGTGA, per germline. V was pared by 4 bases and J by 6 bases, with 12 bases of the junction left unmatched.

Specimen: blood. The chain couples TRBV7-3 to TRBJ2-1; 7 bases fit TRBD2. The sequence was obtained from a woman between 55 and 75 years old with Graves' ophthalmopathy. The CDR3 nucleotides are TGTGCCAGCAGCTCCCGGGGTGGCGGGAGTAGCAATGAGCAGTTCTTC. Translation gives CASSSRGGGSSNEQFF.